This entry lists 17 T cell receptor beta chains sequenced from one sample in a study of T-cell reconstitution after alpha-beta-depleted transplantation in children. Molecular barcoding with unique molecular identifiers was used for the TCRbeta library. TCRdb fed the PCR reads into MiXCR, producing one record per CDR3 protein. The profile covers roughly 300,000 distinct CDR3 sequences, with around 9.6% appearing a single time and about 9.5% taken by the ten largest. The sequencing used PBMCs from the stem cell graft donor, collected from the stem cell graft. These receptors were collected from a human donor who donated a stem cell graft to a child with SCID.

This clonotype was detected a few times. The V call is TRBV5-1, the J call TRBJ2-5, with unresolved D. CDR3 size: 13 residues. Per germline, CDR1 SGHRS and CDR2 YFSETQ. Trimming removed 6 bases at V and 0 bases at J, with 9 bases between. Here the CDR3 DNA reads TGCGCCAGCACAAGCTCGTACCAAGAGACCCAGTACTTC. Protein product: CASTSSYQETQYF. Supplemented by reference TRBV5-1 and TRBJ2-5, the full variable domain reads KAGVTQTPRYLIKTRGQQVTLSCSPISGHRSVSWYQQTPGQGLQFLFEYFSETQRNKGNFPGRFSGRQFSNSRSEMNVSTLELGDSALYLCASTSSYQETQYFGPGTRLLVL.

This chain connects TRBV7-8 to TRBJ2-5; possibly TRBD1 for D (5 bases). Between the trimmed V and J ends, which lost 3 bases and 5 bases, there was a span of 16 bases. The CDR3 contains 15 residues. Germline lookup yields CDR1 SGHVS and CDR2 FQNEAQ. CDR3 sequence reads: CASSFSQEGSETQYF. The CDR3 DNA sequence: TGTGCCAGCAGCTTCTCACAGGAAGGGTCGGAGACCCAGTACTTC.

This clonotype was detected a few times. The rearrangement joins TRBV29-1 to TRBJ2-3, with D maybe TRBD1 (7 bases). The germline V and J ends were trimmed by 6 bases and 0 bases, with 13 bases remaining between them. CDR3 length equals 14 residues. In germline, CDR1 is SQVTM, CDR2 ANQGSEA. The CDR3 sequence: CSVEGQTSTDTQYF. The DNA of the CDR3 is TGCAGCGTGGAGGGACAGACGAGCACAGATACGCAGTATTTT.

This chain uses TRBV7-6 with TRBJ1-2; 8 bases fit TRBD1. V dropped 5 bases and J dropped 2; count of bases not matched to a gene: 13. The CDR3 runs to 17 residues. The germline CDR1 and CDR2 sequences are SGHVS and FNYEAQ. The CDR3 here is CASSPGTGTGGNYGYTF. In DNA, the CDR3 is TGTGCCAGCAGCCCTGGGACCGGTACAGGGGGAAACTATGGCTACACCTTC.

The genes are TRBV27 and TRBJ1-1; weak D call: TRBD1 (6 bases). Trimming stripped 6 bases from V and 7 bases from J, with 18 bases between. This CDR3 has 14 residues. CDR1 and CDR2 from the germline V gene are MNHEY and SMNVEV (reference sequence). The CDR3 DNA reads TGTGCCAGCAGCGTACAGGGTATAGATCATGAAGCTTTCTTT. Residues: CASSVQGIDHEAFF.

V and J are TRBV29-1 and TRBJ2-7; 7 bases are shared with TRBD1. The CDR3 spans 12 residues. Germline V lookup: CDR1 SQVTM, CDR2 ANQGSEA. The ends lost 5 bases at V and 3 bases at J; junction bases unmatched: 4. The CDR3 here is CSVRRQGYEQYF. Here the CDR3 DNA reads TGCAGCGTTCGCCGACAGGGCTACGAGCAGTACTTC.

The table lists this clonotype with a few counts. The chain recombines TRBV11-1 with TRBJ2-3, with D perhaps TRBD2 (6 bases). Germline V gene sequence: CDR1 SGHAT, CDR2 FQDESV (reference sequence). The CDR3 runs to 17 residues. Trimming pared 1 base from V and 2 bases from J, leaving 16 bases between. The CDR3 region has the DNA TGTGCCAGCAGCTTAGGAGAATTAGCGGTCTCCACAGATACGCAGTATTTT. The encoded protein is CASSLGELAVSTDTQYF.

This clonotype was observed a few times. This sequence joins TRBV10-3 and TRBJ1-2; D might be TRBD1 (6 bases). V was cut by 5 bases and J by 5 bases, with 18 bases left in between. CDR1 and CDR2 from the germline V gene are ENHRY and SYGVKD. The length of the CDR3 is 15 residues. This chain's CDR3 is CAISRSSDRRYGYTF. In DNA, the CDR3 is TGTGCCATCAGTAGATCTTCCGACAGGAGATATGGCTACACCTTC.

Many counts were recorded for this clonotype. The V call is TRBV6-1, the J call TRBJ2-1; TRBD2 aligns across 14 bases. CDR3 length: 19 residues. V gave up 2 bases and J gave up 0 bases; unmatched junction bases: 6. Germline loops: CDR1 MNHNS, CDR2 SASEGT. The CDR3 spells CASSEMGLAGASSYNEQFF. CDR3 coding DNA: TGTGCCAGCAGTGAAATGGGACTAGCGGGGGCGAGCTCCTACAATGAGCAGTTCTTC.

The chain combines TRBV18 with TRBJ2-2, with D unclear. CDR1 and CDR2 from the germline V gene are KGHSH and LQKENI. The V end was cut by 2 bases, the J end by 2 bases, with 9 bases between. The CDR3 covers 15 residues. The CDR3 DNA is TGTGCCAGCTCACCAAGTGACCACAACACCGGGGAGCTGTTTTTT. Translated: CASSPSDHNTGELFF.

This clonotype was detected many times. The chain has TRBV10-3 and TRBJ2-7, with 10 bases lining up with TRBD1. Germline V gene data show CDR1 as ENHRY and CDR2 as SYGVKD. The CDR3 consists of 14 residues. With V trimmed by 6 bases and J by 5 bases, 7 bases remained unmatched. The CDR3 loop is CAIRGGQGMDEQYF. CDR3 sequence (DNA): TGTGCCATCAGGGGGGGACAGGGGATGGACGAGCAGTACTTC.

A few counts support this clonotype. The chain couples TRBV12-3 or TRBV12-4 to TRBJ1-2; D unresolved. V was cut by 6 bases and J by 6 bases, with 11 bases left in between. The CDR3 contains 12 residues. The CDR3 DNA reads as TGTGCCAGCAGCCCTGAACGCCATGGCTACACCTTC. It yields the protein CASSPERHGYTF.

This clonotype was detected a few times. The gene calls are TRBV7-8 and TRBJ2-1, with 7 positions matching TRBD2. J was trimmed by 9 bases and V by 4 bases; bases with no gene match: 9. Germline V gives CDR1 SGHVS, CDR2 FQNEAQ. CDR3 length equals 14 residues. Here the CDR3 DNA reads TGTGCCAGCAGCTACGCGGGAGCCAAGGGTGAGCAGTTCTTC. Translation: CASSYAGAKGEQFF.

The sample holds a few counts of this clonotype. The chain couples TRBV20-1 to TRBJ1-1; maybe TRBD1 (6 bases). Germline V CDR1 and CDR2: DFQATT, SNEGSKA (reference sequence). With 5 bases removed from V and 1 base from J, the gap between germline ends came to 17 bases. The CDR3 loop spans 15 amino acids. The CDR3: CSAYPTTGSNTEAFF. As DNA, the CDR3 is TGCAGTGCTTACCCCACGACAGGCTCGAACACTGAAGCTTTCTTT.

This rearrangement joins TRBV10-1 to TRBJ2-3; D remains unclear. The CDR3 loop spans 14 amino acids. Between the trimmed V and J ends, which lost 3 bases and 6 bases, there was a span of 13 bases. CDR1 is WNHNN and CDR2 is SYGVQD in the germline V gene (reference sequence). The DNA of the CDR3 is TGCGCCAGCAGTGATTCTGGGTATTGGGATACGCAGTATTTT. It yields the protein CASSDSGYWDTQYF.

Note on this clonotype: A junction boundary mismatches the germline segment, possibly from a read error. The chain employs TRBV12-3 or TRBV12-4 and TRBJ1-1; D is uncertain. The CDR3 extends over 11 amino acids. The CDR3 reads CASSLGTAADF. The CDR3 DNA sequence: TGTGCCAGCAGTTTAGGGACGGCGGCAGACTTT.

This clonotype was picked up a small number of times. This chain links TRBV29-1 with TRBJ2-2; the D gene is possibly TRBD1 (6 bases). V lost 7 bases and J 0 bases, leaving 12 bases between the germline ends. Germline V gene sequence: CDR1 SQVTM, CDR2 ANQGSEA. The length of the CDR3 is 14 residues. The CDR3 loop reads CSGVDSTNTGELFF. The CDR3 DNA follows: TGCAGCGGGGTGGACAGTACGAACACCGGGGAGCTGTTTTTT.